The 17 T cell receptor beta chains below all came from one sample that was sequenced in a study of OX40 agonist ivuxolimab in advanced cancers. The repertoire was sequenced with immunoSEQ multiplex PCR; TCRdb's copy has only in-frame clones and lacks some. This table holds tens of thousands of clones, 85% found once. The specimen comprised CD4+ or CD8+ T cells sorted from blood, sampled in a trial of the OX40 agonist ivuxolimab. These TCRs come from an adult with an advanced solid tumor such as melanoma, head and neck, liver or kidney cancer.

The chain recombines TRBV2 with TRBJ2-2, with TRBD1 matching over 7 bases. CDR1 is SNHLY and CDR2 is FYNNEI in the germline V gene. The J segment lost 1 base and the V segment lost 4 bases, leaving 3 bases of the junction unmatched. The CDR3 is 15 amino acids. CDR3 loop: CASSAGTVNTGELFF. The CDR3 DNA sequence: TGTGCCAGCAGTGCCGGGACAGTGAACACCGGGGAGCTGTTTTTT.

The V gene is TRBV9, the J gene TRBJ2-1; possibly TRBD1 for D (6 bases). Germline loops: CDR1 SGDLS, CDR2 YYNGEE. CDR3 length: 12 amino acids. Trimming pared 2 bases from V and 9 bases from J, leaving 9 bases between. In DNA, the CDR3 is TGTGCCAGCAGCGTCAGGGGAGCTGAGCAGTTCTTC. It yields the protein CASSVRGAEQFF.

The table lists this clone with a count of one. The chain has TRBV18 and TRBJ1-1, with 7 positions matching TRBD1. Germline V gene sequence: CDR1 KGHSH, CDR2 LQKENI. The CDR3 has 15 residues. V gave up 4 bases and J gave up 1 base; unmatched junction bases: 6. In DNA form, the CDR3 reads TGTGCCAGCTCACGCGACAGGGTTCGGAACACTGAAGCTTTCTTT. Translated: CASSRDRVRNTEAFF.

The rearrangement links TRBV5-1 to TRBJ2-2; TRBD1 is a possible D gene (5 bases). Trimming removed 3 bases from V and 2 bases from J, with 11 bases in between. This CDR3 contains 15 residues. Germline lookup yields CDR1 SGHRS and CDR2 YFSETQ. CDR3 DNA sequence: TGCGCCAGCAGCTCGCAGGGTGTAAACACCGGGGAGCTGTTTTTT. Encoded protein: CASSSQGVNTGELFF.

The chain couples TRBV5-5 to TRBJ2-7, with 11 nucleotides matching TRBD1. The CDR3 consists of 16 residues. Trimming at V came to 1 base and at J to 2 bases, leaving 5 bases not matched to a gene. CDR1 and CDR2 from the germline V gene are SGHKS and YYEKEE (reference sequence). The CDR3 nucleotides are TGTGCCAGCAGCTTGCTTCCGGGACAGGGGGCCTACGAGCAGTACTTC. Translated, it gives CASSLLPGQGAYEQYF.

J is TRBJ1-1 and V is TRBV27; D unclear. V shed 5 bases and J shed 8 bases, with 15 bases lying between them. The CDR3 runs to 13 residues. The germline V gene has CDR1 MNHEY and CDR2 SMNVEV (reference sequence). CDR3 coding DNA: TGTGCCAGCAGTCCAATCTCCTTCACAGAAGCTTTCTTT. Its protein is CASSPISFTEAFF.

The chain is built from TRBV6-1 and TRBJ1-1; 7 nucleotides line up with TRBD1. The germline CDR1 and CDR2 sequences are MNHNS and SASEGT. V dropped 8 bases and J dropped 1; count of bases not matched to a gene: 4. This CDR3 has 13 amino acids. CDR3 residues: CASAGQQNTEAFF. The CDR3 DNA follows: TGTGCCAGCGCGGGACAGCAGAACACTGAAGCTTTCTTT.

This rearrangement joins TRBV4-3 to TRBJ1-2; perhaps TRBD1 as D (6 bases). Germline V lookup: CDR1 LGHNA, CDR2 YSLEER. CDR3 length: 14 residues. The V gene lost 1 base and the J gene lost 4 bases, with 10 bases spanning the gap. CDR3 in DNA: TGCGCCAGCAGCCAAGGTCAGGGGAGCTATGGCTACACCTTC. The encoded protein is CASSQGQGSYGYTF.

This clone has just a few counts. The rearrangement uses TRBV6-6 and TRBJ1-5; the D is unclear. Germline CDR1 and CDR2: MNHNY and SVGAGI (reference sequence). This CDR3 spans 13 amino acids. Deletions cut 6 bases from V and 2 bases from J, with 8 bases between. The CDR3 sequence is CASRQSRNQPQHF. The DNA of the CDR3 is TGTGCCAGCAGGCAGAGCCGCAATCAGCCCCAGCATTTT.

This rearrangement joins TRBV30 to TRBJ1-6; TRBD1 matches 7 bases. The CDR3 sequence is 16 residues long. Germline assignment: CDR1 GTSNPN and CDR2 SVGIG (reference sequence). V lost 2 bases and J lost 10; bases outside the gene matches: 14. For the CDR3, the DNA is TGTGCCTGGAGTATCGACGGGGCAGGGGGATGGTCACCCCTCCACTTT. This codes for CAWSIDGAGGWSPLHF.

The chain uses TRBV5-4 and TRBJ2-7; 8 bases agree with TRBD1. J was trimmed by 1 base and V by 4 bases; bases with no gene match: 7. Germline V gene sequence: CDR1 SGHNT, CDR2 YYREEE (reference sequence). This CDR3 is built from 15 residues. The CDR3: CASSRGQDLSYEQYF. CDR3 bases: TGTGCCAGCAGCCGGGGACAGGACCTATCCTACGAGCAGTACTTC.

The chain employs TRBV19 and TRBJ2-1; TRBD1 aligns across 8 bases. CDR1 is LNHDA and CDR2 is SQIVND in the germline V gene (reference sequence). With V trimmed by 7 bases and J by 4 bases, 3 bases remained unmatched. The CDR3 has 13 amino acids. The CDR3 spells CASTQGAYNEQFF. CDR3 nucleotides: TGTGCCAGTACCCAGGGGGCTTACAATGAGCAGTTCTTC.

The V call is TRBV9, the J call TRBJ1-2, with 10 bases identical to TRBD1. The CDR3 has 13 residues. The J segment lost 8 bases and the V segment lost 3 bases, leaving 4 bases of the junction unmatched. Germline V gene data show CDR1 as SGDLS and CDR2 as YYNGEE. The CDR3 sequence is CASSADRGRGYTF. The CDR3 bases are TGTGCCAGCAGCGCAGACAGGGGGCGAGGCTACACCTTC.

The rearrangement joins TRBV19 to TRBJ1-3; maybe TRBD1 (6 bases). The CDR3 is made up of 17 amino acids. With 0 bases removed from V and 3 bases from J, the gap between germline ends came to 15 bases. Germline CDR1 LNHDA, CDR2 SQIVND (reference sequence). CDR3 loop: CASSIDRGAPVGNTIYF. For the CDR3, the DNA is TGTGCCAGTAGTATAGACCGGGGGGCGCCGGTTGGAAACACCATATATTTT.

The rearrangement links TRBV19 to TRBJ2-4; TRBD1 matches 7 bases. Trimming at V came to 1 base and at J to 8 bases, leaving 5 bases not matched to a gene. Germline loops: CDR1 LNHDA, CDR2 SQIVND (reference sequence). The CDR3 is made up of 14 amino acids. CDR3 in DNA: TGTGCCAGTAGTATAGGTAGACAGGGATACATTCAGTACTTC. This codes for CASSIGRQGYIQYF.

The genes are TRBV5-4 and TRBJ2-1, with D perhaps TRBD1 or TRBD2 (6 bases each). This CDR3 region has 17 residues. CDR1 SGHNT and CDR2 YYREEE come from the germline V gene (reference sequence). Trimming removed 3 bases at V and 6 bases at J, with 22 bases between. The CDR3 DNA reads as TGTGCCAGCAGCTCCCTAACCCGGGACATCGGGGGCAATGAGCAGTTCTTC. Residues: CASSSLTRDIGGNEQFF.

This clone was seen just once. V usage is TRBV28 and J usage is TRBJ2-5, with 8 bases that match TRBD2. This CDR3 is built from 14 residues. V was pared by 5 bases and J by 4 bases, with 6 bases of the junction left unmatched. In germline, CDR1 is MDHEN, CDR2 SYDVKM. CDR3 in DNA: TGTGCCAGCAGTCTCGGGGGGGGAGGAGAGACCCAGTACTTC. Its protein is CASSLGGGGETQYF.